The 9 T cell receptor beta chains in this list originate from one sample, sequenced in a study of OX40 agonist ivuxolimab in advanced cancers. The library was made by the immunoSEQ multiplex PCR assay. Imported from immuneACCESS, the table was reduced by TCRdb to in-frame sequences with V and J called. These copies leave out some clones; in studies compared against another copy, an unresolved V gene accounts for under half, and the cause of the remainder is not known. In this sample the table shows 40,000 to 55,000 clones, 75% to 90% of which occur a single time. The ten largest clones take up about 6.3% of the sample. Here the sequenced sample was CD4+ or CD8+ T cells sorted from blood, taken in a trial of the OX40 agonist ivuxolimab. Source of these receptors: an adult with an advanced solid tumor such as melanoma, head and neck, liver or kidney cancer.

J is TRBJ2-7 and V is TRBV9; 10 bases line up with TRBD2. Trimming removed 2 bases from V and 3 bases from J; junction bases left unmatched: 5. Germline CDR1 reads SGDLS; CDR2 reads YYNGEE. This CDR3 has 15 amino acids. The CDR3 loop is CASSVAPSGGYEQYF. The CDR3 nucleotides are TGTGCCAGCAGCGTGGCGCCTAGCGGGGGCTACGAGCAGTACTTC. The full variable domain, with the rest looked up from reference TRBV9 and TRBJ2-7, is DSGVTQTPKHLITATGQRVTLRCSPRSGDLSVYWYQQSLDQGLQFLIQYYNGEERAKGNILERFSAQQFPDLHSELNLSSLELGDSALYFCASSVAPSGGYEQYFGPGTRLTVT.

V and J are TRBV5-1 and TRBJ2-3; D may match TRBD1 or TRBD2 (5 bases each). Trimming took off 3 bases at V and 0 bases at J, with 14 bases between the two ends. Per the germline V gene, CDR1 is SGHRS and CDR2 is YFSETQ. The CDR3 is 16 amino acids. In DNA, the CDR3 is TGCGCCAGCAGCTCCACCGGGACCTATAGCACAGATACGCAGTATTTT. This sequence encodes CASSSTGTYSTDTQYF. Based on the CDR3 plus reference TRBV5-1 and TRBJ2-3, the full variable domain is KAGVTQTPRYLIKTRGQQVTLSCSPISGHRSVSWYQQTPGQGLQFLFEYFSETQRNKGNFPGRFSGRQFSNSRSEMNVSTLELGDSALYLCASSSTGTYSTDTQYFGPGTRLTVL.

The sample holds a few counts of this clone. The chain links TRBV28 to TRBJ2-7; 8 bases are shared with TRBD1. This CDR3 is built from 15 residues. Trimming took 8 bases from V and 5 from J; bases not matched to a gene: 14. The V gene's germline CDR1 is MDHEN and CDR2 SYDVKM. Here the CDR3 reads CASGSFGTGVHEQYF. The CDR3 DNA sequence: TGTGCCAGCGGCTCATTCGGGACAGGAGTCCACGAGCAGTACTTC.

The rearrangement uses TRBV7-3 and TRBJ2-3; no reliable D call. V lost 5 bases and J lost 1, with 7 bases in between. CDR3 length: 13 residues. CDR1 and CDR2 (germline): SGHTA, FQGTGA. For the CDR3, the DNA is TGTGCCAGCAGCATACCCGGCACAGATACGCAGTATTTT. This sequence encodes CASSIPGTDTQYF.

The rearrangement uses TRBV7-3 and TRBJ2-1, with D hard to call. V was cut by 2 bases and J by 6 bases, with 11 bases left in between. This CDR3 comprises 14 residues. Germline V gene sequence: CDR1 SGHTA, CDR2 FQGTGA. The CDR3 spells CASSLSGATNEQFF. In nucleotides, the CDR3 is TGTGCCAGCAGCTTATCCGGAGCCACCAATGAGCAGTTCTTC.

The CDR3 DNA sequence: TGTGCCAGCAGCGCCGGGACATTGGCCGGGGAGCTGTTTTTT. Its translation is CASSAGTLAGELFF. The chain links TRBV7-2 to TRBJ2-2; possible D gene TRBD1, 6 bases. V was shortened by 5 bases and J by 6 bases, with 13 bases between the two germline ends. CDR1 is SGHTA and CDR2 is FQGNSA in the germline V gene. This CDR3 has 14 residues.

This chain joins TRBV5-4 and TRBJ2-3, with D possibly matching TRBD2 (6 bases). The CDR3 covers 13 residues. Germline assignment: CDR1 SGHNT and CDR2 YYREEE (reference sequence). Trimming removed 9 bases from V and 2 bases from J, with 13 bases in between. The CDR3 protein is CATGLPHTDTQYF. The CDR3 nucleotides read TGTGCCACCGGACTACCGCACACAGATACGCAGTATTTT.

V usage is TRBV29-1 and J usage is TRBJ2-3, with D perhaps TRBD1 (6 bases). Germline V gene sequence: CDR1 SQVTM, CDR2 ANQGSEA. The CDR3 is 18 amino acids. V gave up 6 bases and J gave up 2 bases, with 27 bases separating them. CDR3 in amino acids: CSVTGTLTLSGITDTQYF. In DNA form, the CDR3 reads TGCAGCGTCACCGGGACACTAACTCTGAGCGGTATCACAGATACGCAGTATTTT.

The V gene is TRBV7-3, the J gene TRBJ2-3; 10 bases are a match to TRBD2. Germline V gene data show CDR1 as SGHTA and CDR2 as FQGTGA. The CDR3 covers 17 residues. V shed 1 base, J shed 6 bases, and the junction held 10 bases outside the gene matches. The CDR3 is CASSLMRLAGASDTQYF. CDR3 DNA: TGTGCCAGCAGCTTAATGAGGCTAGCGGGAGCCTCGGATACGCAGTATTTT.